This T cell receptor beta chain was captured in a study of shared clonotypes between healthy human individuals (dated by TCRdb to 2018 to 2021). Describing the broader study: The cohort included a few men and a couple of women between 18 and 49 years of age. The study deeply sequenced blood TCR repertoires of about five healthy adults to estimate repertoire size and the extent of clonotype sharing between individuals. Different laboratories and diverse techniques were used to prepare libraries and sequence TCR repertoires, to increase sequencing depth and limit assay-specific biases. Between about 0.94 and 8.9 billion PBMCs per donor were obtained by leukapheresis. General findings and caveats noted by the study authors: Sampling was limited to blood, and TCR repertoires in tissue likely differ from TCR repertoires in blood. Because the study included a small number of donors, the genetic and exposure-history diversity represented was limited. Pairwise subsampling led to the expectation that sequencing depth would affect the degree of clonotype sharing among donors.

Donors were healthy HIV-negative adults with no recently reported acute infections or vaccinations. Every donor was a Caucasian adult living in Nashville, Tennessee, USA. In the unsorted samples, around 81 million PBMCs were counted, and genomic DNA was extracted using the QIAamp DNA Blood Mini kit. Blood was collected by leukapheresis, and PBMCs were isolated by Ficoll-Histopaque density gradient centrifugation and then cryopreserved in liquid nitrogen vapor phase. TCR CDR3 regions were amplified from genomic DNA by multiplex PCR using the deep immunoSEQ assay. Extracted genomic DNA from each cell subset was spread evenly across all wells of several immunoSEQ 96-well plates, with each plate serving as a replicate. For unsorted PBMC, approximately 290 ng of genomic DNA, equivalent to about 30,000 T cell genomes, went into each replicate PCR. Unsorted PBMC genomic DNA was sequenced across ten immunoSEQ deep assay plates. Purified libraries were quantified with a Qubit 3.0 fluorometer, sized on a Bioanalyzer 2100, and re-quantified with the KAPA Library Quantification kit. Every immunoSEQ 96-well plate was sequenced on a dedicated single-read 150-cycle Illumina NextSeq 550 flow cell. Per the source publication's procedure: Because the immunoSEQ output held only junctional sequences and lacked quality scores, the filtering could not match the filtering applied to full-length reads. Sequences were annotated with PyIR, a Python wrapper for IgBLAST v1.9, and V/J genes and CDR3 were assigned using IMGT germline references. Reads with weak V/J assignments (E-value above 1e-6), missing CDR3, stop codons, out-of-frame junctions, or ambiguous translated residues were removed. A V3J clonotype was defined by an identical inferred V gene, J gene, and CDR3 amino acid sequence. Percentage overlap between repertoires was computed as shared unique clonotypes divided by the size of the smaller repertoire. Three approaches were used to assess repertoire richness: RTK rarefaction, the Chao1 estimator, and Recon v2.1 estimates of unobserved clonotypes. Sourced from immuneACCESS, this table was stored by TCRdb with only in-frame sequences that have V and J called. A share of the clones is absent; for the studies checked, an unresolved V gene accounts for under half, and the remainder has no known explanation. V and J calls plus clone size are reproduced from that table; the DNA served to infer D and trimming. The sample table lists some 510,000 clones, 79% of them with a count of one. The ten biggest clones cover approximately 13% of the sample.

The CDR3 runs 14 residues from the cysteine to the phenylalanine. Only the CDR3 region is kept as DNA, spanning 42 bases read in frame from base 1. V lost 6 bases and J lost 8 bases, and the count of bases not matched to a germline gene is 12. Taken from the germline V gene, the CDR1 and CDR2 loops are SNHLY and FYNNEI. Comment on this clone: No cognate antigen has been identified for it. Per-base quality was not reported, and no clone a single base away is much larger than it.

Recombination linked TRBV2 to TRBJ1-2, and 7 junction bases match TRBD1. The source material was PBMCs. The receptor was isolated from a woman aged 40 to 49 in good health. Some clones in this sample may be carry-over from other donors' samples. The CDR3 sequence is CASRAGGGGGGYTF. The DNA sequence follows: TGTGCCAGCAGGGCAGGGGGGGGCGGTGGCGGCTACACCTTC.